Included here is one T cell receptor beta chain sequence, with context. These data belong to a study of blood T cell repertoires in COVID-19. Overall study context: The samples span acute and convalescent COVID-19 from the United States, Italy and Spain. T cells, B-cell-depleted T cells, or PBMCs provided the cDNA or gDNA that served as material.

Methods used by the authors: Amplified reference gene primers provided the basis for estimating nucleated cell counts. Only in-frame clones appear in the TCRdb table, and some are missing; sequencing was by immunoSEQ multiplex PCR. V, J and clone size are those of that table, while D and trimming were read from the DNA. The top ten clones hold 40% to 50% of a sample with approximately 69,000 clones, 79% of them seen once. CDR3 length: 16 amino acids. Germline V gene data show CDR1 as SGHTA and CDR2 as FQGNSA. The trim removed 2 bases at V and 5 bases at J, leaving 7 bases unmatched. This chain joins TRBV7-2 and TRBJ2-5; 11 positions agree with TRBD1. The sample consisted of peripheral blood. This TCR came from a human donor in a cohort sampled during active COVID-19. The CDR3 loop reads CASSLNGQGAWETQYF. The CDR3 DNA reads TGTGCCAGCAGCTTAAATGGACAGGGGGCTTGGGAGACCCAGTACTTC.